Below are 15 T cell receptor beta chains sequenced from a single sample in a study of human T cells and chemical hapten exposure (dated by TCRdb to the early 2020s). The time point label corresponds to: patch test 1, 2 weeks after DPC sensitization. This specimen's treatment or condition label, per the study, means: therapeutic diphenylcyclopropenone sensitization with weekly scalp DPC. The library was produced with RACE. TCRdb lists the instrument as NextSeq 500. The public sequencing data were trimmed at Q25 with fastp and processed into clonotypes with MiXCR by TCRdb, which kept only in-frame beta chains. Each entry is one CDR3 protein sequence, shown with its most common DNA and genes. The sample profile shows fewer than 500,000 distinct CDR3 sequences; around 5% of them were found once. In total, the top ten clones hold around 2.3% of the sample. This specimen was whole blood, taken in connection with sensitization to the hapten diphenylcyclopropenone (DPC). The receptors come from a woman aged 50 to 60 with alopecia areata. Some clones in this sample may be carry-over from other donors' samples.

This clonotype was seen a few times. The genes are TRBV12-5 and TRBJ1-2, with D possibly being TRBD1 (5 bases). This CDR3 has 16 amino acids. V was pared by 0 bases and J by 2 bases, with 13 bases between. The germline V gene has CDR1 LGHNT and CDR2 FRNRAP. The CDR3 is CASGLVHGGINYGYTF. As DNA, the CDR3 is TGTGCTAGTGGTTTGGTACATGGGGGAATCAACTATGGCTACACCTTC.

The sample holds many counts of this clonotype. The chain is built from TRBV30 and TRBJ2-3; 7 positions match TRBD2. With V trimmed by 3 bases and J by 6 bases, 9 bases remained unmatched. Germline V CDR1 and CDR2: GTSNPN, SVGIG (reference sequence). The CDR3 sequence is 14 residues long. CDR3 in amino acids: CAWRKKRGGDTQYF. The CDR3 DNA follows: TGTGCCTGGAGAAAAAAACGGGGAGGGGATACGCAGTATTTT. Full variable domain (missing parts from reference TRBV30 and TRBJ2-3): SQTIHQWPATLVQPVGSPLSLECTVEGTSNPNLYWYRQAAGRGLQLLFYSVGIGQISSEVPQNLSASRPQDRQFILSSKKLLLSDSGFYLCAWRKKRGGDTQYFGPGTRLTVL.

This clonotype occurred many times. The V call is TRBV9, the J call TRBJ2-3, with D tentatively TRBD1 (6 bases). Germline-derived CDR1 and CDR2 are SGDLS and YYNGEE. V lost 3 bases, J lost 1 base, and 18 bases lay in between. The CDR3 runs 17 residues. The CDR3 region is CASSARTVWTGTDTQYF. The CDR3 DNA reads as TGTGCCAGCAGCGCAAGGACAGTCTGGACCGGCACAGATACGCAGTATTTT.

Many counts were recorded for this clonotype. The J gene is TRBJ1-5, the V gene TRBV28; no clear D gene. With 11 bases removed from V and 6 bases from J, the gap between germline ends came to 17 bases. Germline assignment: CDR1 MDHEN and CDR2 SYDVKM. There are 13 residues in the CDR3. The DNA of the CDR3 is TGTGCCGGATCAGCCCCTTTGAGTCAGCCCCAGCATTTT. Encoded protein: CAGSAPLSQPQHF.

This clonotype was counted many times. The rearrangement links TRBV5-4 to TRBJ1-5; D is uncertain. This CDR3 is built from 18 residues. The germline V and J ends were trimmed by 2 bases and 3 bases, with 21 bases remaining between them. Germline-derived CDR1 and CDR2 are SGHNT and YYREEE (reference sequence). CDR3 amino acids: CASSFGIPGRGNNQPQHF. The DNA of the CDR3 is TGTGCCAGCAGCTTTGGCATACCGGGGAGAGGGAACAATCAGCCCCAGCATTTT.

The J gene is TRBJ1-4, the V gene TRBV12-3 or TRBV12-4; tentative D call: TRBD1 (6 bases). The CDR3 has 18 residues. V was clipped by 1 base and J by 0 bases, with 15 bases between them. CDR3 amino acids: CASSLGQGWGPTNEKLFF. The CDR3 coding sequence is TGTGCCAGCAGTTTAGGTCAGGGGTGGGGGCCAACTAATGAAAAACTGTTTTTT.

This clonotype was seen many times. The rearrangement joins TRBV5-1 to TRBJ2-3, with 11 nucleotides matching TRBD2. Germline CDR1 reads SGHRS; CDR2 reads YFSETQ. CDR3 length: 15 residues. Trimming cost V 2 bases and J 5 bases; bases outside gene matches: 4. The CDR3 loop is CASSFSGGDGDTQYF. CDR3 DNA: TGCGCCAGCAGCTTTAGCGGGGGGGACGGAGATACGCAGTATTTT. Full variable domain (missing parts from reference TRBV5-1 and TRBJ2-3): KAGVTQTPRYLIKTRGQQVTLSCSPISGHRSVSWYQQTPGQGLQFLFEYFSETQRNKGNFPGRFSGRQFSNSRSEMNVSTLELGDSALYLCASSFSGGDGDTQYFGPGTRLTVL.

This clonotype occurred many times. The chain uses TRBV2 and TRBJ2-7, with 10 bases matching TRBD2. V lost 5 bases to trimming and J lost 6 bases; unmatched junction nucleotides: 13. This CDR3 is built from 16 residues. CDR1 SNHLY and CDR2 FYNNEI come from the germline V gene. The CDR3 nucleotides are TGTGCCAGCAGTCCTAGCCTGGCCGGGACTAGCGCCGAGCAGTACTTC. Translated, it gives CASSPSLAGTSAEQYF.

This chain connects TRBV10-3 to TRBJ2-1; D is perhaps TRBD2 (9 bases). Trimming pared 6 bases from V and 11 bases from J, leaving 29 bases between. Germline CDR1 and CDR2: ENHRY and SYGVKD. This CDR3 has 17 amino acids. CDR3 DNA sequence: TGTGCCATCAGGCCGGGACAGGACACAGCGGGAGGAGTAAAGCAGTTCTTC. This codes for CAIRPGQDTAGGVKQFF.

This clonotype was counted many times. The CDR3 region is CASGCTRDRAQPQHF. DNA of the CDR3: TGTGCCAGCGGGTGCACAAGGGACAGGGCCCAGCCCCAGCATTTT. The rearrangement joins TRBV6-8 to TRBJ1-5; 9 bases fit TRBD1. The V and J ends lost 8 bases and 7 bases, in that order; junction bases with no gene match: 12. The germline CDR1 and CDR2 sequences are MNHGY and SAAAGT. The CDR3 runs to 15 residues.

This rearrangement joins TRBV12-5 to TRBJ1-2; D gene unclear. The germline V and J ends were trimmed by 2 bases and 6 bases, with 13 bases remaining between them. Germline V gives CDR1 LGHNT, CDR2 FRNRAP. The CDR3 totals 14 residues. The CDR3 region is CASGLHLDPDGYTF. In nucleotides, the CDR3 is TGTGCTAGTGGTTTGCATCTCGATCCAGATGGCTACACCTTC.

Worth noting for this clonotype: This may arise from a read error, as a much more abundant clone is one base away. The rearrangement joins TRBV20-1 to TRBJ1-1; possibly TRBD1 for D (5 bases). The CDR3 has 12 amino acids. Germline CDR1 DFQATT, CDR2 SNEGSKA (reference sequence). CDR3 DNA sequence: TGCAGTGCTAGAGATAGAGGGGCTGAAGCTATCTTT. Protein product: CSARDRGAEAIF.

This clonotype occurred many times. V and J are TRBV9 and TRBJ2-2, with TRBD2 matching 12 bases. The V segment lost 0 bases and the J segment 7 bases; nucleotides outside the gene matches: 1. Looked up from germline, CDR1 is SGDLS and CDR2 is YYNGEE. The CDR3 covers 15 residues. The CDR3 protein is CASSVGLAGVGELFF. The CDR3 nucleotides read TGTGCCAGCAGCGTAGGACTAGCGGGAGTCGGGGAGCTGTTTTTT.

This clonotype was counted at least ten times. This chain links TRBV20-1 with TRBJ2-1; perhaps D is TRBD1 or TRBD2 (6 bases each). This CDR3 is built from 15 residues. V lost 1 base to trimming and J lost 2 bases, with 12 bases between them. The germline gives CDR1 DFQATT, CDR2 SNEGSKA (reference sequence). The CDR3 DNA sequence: TGCAGTGCTAGAGCGGGGGCCGAGACCTACAATGAGCAGTTCTTC. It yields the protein CSARAGAETYNEQFF.

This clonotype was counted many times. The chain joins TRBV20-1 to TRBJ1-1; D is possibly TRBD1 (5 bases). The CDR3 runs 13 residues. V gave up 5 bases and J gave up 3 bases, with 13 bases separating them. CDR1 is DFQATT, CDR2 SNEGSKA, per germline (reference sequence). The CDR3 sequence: CSAYFQGDTEAFF. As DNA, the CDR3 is TGCAGTGCTTATTTTCAGGGTGACACTGAAGCTTTCTTT.